Below, 8 T cell receptor beta chains from the same sample are listed, as sequenced in a study of immune evolution from preneoplasia to lung adenocarcinoma. Profiling relied on immunoSEQ multiplex PCR, and the TCRdb table lists in-frame clones only, not all of them. The sample holds tens of thousands of clones, 70% to 80% seen once. Sequencing used FFPE invasive lung adenocarcinoma tissue. These receptors all stem from a person in their 60s with lung adenocarcinoma.

The V gene is TRBV28, the J gene TRBJ2-7, with 8 bases fitting TRBD2. The CDR3 is 14 amino acids. CDR1 is MDHEN, CDR2 SYDVKM, per germline. V trimming: 5 bases; J trimming: 6 bases; junction bases outside the gene matches: 9. CDR3 sequence: CASSPAGGSSEQYF. The CDR3 DNA follows: TGTGCCAGCAGTCCCGCGGGGGGCAGTTCCGAGCAGTACTTC.

This chain joins TRBV11-3 and TRBJ2-2; tentatively, D is TRBD1 (6 bases). Germline loops: CDR1 SGHNT, CDR2 YENEEA. V lost 1 base and J lost 0, with 9 bases in between. The CDR3 is 16 amino acids. DNA for the CDR3: TGTGCCAGCAGCTTAGGCCGACAGGCGAACACCGGGGAGCTGTTTTTT. Encoded protein: CASSLGRQANTGELFF.

This clone appeared once. The rearrangement uses TRBV9 and TRBJ1-2; 9 nucleotides align to TRBD1. Germline V lookup: CDR1 SGDLS, CDR2 YYNGEE. V gave up 3 bases and J gave up 0 bases; unmatched junction bases: 3. The CDR3 contains 15 residues. The CDR3 DNA follows: TGTGCCAGCAGCGGTTGGGACAGGGCTAACTATGGCTACACCTTC. This sequence encodes CASSGWDRANYGYTF.

J is TRBJ2-1 and V is TRBV28; 12 bases fit TRBD2. Unmatched junction bases numbered 18, after V lost 3 bases and J lost 9 bases. The CDR3 is made up of 19 amino acids. Per the germline V gene, CDR1 is MDHEN and CDR2 is SYDVKM. CDR3 region: CASSFSPSELAGGPGEQFF. The DNA of the CDR3 is TGTGCCAGCAGTTTTTCCCCCTCCGAGCTAGCGGGAGGGCCTGGTGAGCAGTTCTTC.

This sequence joins TRBV30 and TRBJ1-4; 7 bases line up with TRBD1. This CDR3 comprises 15 residues. In germline, CDR1 is GTSNPN, CDR2 SVGIG (reference sequence). V shed 6 bases and J 2 bases; nucleotides not matched to a gene: 9. The CDR3 protein is CACPAGGQTNEKLFF. The CDR3, as DNA: TGTGCCTGCCCCGCCGGGGGACAGACTAATGAAAAACTGTTTTTT.

This chain joins TRBV6-5 and TRBJ2-7; possibly TRBD1 or TRBD2 for D (5 bases each). V lost 5 bases and J lost 4, with 18 bases in between. The CDR3 is made up of 15 amino acids. CDR1 MNHEY and CDR2 SVGAGI come from the germline V gene. The CDR3 region has the DNA TGTGCCAGCAGTATATCTCACCTCGGGGCTTACGAGCAGTACTTC. Amino acids: CASSISHLGAYEQYF.

The CDR3 DNA is TGTGCCTGGAGGGAGATCACAGGGTTAAGTGCTATTCAAGAGACCCAGTACTTC. Encoded protein: CAWREITGLSAIQETQYF. The chain employs TRBV30 and TRBJ2-5; maybe TRBD1 (6 bases). V lost 3 bases and J 2 bases, leaving 25 bases between the germline ends. In germline, CDR1 is GTSNPN, CDR2 SVGIG (reference sequence). The CDR3 has 18 amino acids.

This chain links TRBV5-1 with TRBJ2-1, with TRBD1 matching 10 bases. This CDR3 contains 18 residues. J was trimmed by 4 bases and V by 4 bases; bases with no gene match: 14. Germline V lookup: CDR1 SGHRS, CDR2 YFSETQ. CDR3 sequence: CASSTTGGTVAGYNEQFF. DNA for the CDR3: TGCGCCAGCAGCACGACAGGGGGCACGGTAGCGGGTTACAATGAGCAGTTCTTC.